This is a list of T cell receptor beta chains from one sample in a study of blood T cell repertoires in COVID-19. The data were produced by immunoSEQ multiplex PCR, yet TCRdb's version contains in-frame clones alone and is incomplete. The table shows around 260,000 clones, with roughly 80% occurring only once. The sequencing sample was made of PBMCs or T cells enriched from blood (not recorded which). All receptors derive from a man under 40 with acute COVID-19. The CDR3 runs from the conserved cysteine through the conserved F or W. The order of the fields is V gene, clone size, J gene, D gene, CDR3 length, CDR3 DNA, CDR3 protein. The D gene is left open where the match is weak. A row's size may be missing; if present it is once, few, many or a size class.

TRBV6-5	few	TRBJ1-1	-	14	TGTGCCAGCAGTTACGAGGGAACGAACACTGAAGCTTTCTTT	CASSYEGTNTEAFF
TRBV2	-	TRBJ2-3	-	14	TGTGCCAGCGCCCGTGAGACTAGAGCAGATACGCAGTATTTT	CASARETRADTQYF
TRBV21-1	-	TRBJ1-5	-	18	TGTGCCAGCAGCAGTTTCGGGCCGGGACAGGGTTTTGGTCAGCCCCAGCATTTT	CASSSFGPGQGFGQPQHF
TRBV5-1	once	TRBJ1-6	-	16	TGCGCCAGCAGCTTGTCTTCGACAGGAGGACAATCACCCCTCCACTTT	CASSLSSTGGQSPLHF
TRBV5-4	few	TRBJ2-3	TRBD2	19	TGTGCCACCCAAGAAATCGGGGGGGGGCCGATTCTTTACTCAGATACGCAGTATTTT	CATQEIGGGPILYSDTQYF
TRBV2	once	TRBJ2-3	-	15	TGTGCCAGCAGCAAGACATGGCTTCGGACAGATACGCAGTATTTT	CASSKTWLRTDTQYF
TRBV4-2	-	TRBJ1-5	-	15	TGTGCCAGCAGCCAAGATTTATCGGGGGTTCGGCCCCAGCATTTT	CASSQDLSGVRPQHF
TRBV11-2	-	TRBJ1-2	TRBD1	15	TGTGCCAGCAGCTTAGATCGGGACAGATACTATGGCTACACCTTC	CASSLDRDRYYGYTF
TRBV19	-	TRBJ1-5	-	14	TGTGCCAGTAGTATACAGGGTTTGGGTCAGCCCCAGCATTTT	CASSIQGLGQPQHF
TRBV20-1	-	TRBJ2-4	TRBD1	14	TGCAGTGCGAGTCGCAGGGGGGCCAAAAACATTCAGTACTTC	CSASRRGAKNIQYF